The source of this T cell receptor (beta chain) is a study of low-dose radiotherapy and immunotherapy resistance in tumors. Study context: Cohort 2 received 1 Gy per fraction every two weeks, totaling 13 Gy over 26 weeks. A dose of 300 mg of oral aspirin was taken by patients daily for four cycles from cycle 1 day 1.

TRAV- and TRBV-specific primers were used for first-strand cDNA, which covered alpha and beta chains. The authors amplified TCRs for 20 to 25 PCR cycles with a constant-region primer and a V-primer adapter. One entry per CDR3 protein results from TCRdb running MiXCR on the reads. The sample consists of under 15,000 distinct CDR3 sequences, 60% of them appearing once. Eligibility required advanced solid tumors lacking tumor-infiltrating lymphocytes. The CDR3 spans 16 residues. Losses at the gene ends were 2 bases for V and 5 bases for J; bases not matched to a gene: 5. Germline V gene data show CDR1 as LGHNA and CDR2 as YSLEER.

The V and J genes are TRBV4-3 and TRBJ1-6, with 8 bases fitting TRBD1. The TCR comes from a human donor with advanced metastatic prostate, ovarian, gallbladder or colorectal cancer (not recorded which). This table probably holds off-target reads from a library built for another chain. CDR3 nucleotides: TGCGCCAGCAGCCAAAGTGACAGGGGCAATAATTCACCCCTCCACTTT. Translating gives CASSQSDRGNNSPLHF.